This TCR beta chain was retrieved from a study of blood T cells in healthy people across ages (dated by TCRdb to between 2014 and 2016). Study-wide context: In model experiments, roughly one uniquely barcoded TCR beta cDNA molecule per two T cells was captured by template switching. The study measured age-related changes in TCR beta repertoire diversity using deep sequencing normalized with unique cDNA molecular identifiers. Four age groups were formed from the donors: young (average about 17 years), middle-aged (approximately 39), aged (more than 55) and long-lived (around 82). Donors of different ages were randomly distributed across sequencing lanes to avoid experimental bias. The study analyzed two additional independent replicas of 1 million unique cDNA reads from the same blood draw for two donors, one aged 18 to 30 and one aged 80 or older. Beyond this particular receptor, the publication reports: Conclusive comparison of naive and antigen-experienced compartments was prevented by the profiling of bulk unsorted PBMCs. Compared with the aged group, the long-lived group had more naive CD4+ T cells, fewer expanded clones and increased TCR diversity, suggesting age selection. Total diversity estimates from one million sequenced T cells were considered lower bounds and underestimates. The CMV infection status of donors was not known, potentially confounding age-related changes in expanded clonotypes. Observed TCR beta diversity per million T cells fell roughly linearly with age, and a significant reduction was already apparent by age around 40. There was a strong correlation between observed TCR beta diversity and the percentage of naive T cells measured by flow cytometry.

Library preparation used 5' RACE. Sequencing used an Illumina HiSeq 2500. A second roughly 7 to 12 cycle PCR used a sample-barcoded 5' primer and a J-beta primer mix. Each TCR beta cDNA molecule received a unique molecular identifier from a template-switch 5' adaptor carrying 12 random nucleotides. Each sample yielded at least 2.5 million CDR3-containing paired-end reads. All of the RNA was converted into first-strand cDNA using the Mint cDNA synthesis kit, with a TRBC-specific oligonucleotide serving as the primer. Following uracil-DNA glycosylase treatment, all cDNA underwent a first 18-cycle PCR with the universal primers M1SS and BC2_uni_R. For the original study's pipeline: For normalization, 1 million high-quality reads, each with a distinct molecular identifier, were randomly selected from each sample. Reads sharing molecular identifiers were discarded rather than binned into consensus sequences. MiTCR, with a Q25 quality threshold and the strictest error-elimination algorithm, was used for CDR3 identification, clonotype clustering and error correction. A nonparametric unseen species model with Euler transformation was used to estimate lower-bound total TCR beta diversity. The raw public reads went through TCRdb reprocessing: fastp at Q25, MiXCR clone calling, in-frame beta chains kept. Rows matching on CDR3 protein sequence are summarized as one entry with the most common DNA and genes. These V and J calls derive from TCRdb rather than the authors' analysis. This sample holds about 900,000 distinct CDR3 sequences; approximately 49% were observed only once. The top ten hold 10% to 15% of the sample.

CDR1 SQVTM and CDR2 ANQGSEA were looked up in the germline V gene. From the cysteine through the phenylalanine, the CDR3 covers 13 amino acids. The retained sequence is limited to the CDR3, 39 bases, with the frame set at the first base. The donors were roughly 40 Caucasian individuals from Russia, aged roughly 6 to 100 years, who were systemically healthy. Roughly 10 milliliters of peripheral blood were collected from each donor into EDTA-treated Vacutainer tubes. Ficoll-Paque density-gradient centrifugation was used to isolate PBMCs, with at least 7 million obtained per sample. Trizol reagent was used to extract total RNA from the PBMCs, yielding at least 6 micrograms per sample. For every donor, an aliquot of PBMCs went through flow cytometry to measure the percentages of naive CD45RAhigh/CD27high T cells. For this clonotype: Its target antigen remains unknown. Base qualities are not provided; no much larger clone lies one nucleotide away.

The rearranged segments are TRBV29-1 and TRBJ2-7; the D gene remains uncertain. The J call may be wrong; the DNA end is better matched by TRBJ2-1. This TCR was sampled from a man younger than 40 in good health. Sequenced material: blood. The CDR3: CSVEDLGGYEQFF. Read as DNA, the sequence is TGCAGCGTTGAAGATCTAGGCGGCTACGAGCAGTTCTTC.